This note documents a single T cell receptor beta chain sequence. The sample comes from a study of blood T cell repertoires in COVID-19. At the level of the study: The samples span acute and convalescent COVID-19 from the United States, Italy and Spain. T cells, B-cell-depleted T cells, or PBMCs supplied cDNA or gDNA.

Under the authors' procedure: Reference gene primer amplification in the assay estimated nucleated cell counts. Libraries were prepared by immunoSEQ multiplex PCR; TCRdb keeps only in-frame clonotypes and omits some of them. Clone size and V and J calls were adopted from that table, with D and trimming inferred from the DNA. The profile covers around 110,000 clones, with about four fifths appearing a single time and roughly 17% taken by the ten largest. The germline V and J ends were trimmed by 3 bases and 4 bases, with 18 bases remaining between them. This CDR3 contains 16 residues. Looked up from germline, CDR1 is MDHEN and CDR2 is SYDVKM.

V usage is TRBV28 and J usage is TRBJ1-2; TRBD1 might be the D (6 bases). The sample was peripheral blood. This TCR was sampled from a man aged 55 to 70 with active or convalescent COVID-19. The CDR3 DNA is TGTGCCAGCAGTTTCCCCTCGGGGGGCAGGAGCTATGGCTACACCTTC. Its translation is CASSFPSGGRSYGYTF.